This entry lists 3 T cell receptor beta chains sequenced from one sample in a study of OX40 agonist ivuxolimab in advanced cancers. The data were produced by immunoSEQ multiplex PCR, yet TCRdb's version contains in-frame clones alone and is incomplete. The data hold 97,000 or so clones, with around 90% observed a single time. The sequencing here drew on CD4+ or CD8+ T cells sorted from blood, taken in a trial of the OX40 agonist ivuxolimab. The receptors were gathered from an adult with an advanced solid tumor such as melanoma, head and neck, liver or kidney cancer.

The gene calls are TRBV6-6 and TRBJ1-1; 9 positions agree with TRBD1. The V gene's germline CDR1 is MNHNY and CDR2 SVGAGI (reference sequence). With V trimmed by 6 bases and J by 5 bases, 7 bases remained unmatched. There are 14 residues in the CDR3. CDR3 nucleotide sequence: TGTGCCAGCAGAAATACAGGGGGCCGGACTGAAGCTTTCTTT. Protein product: CASRNTGGRTEAFF.

This rearrangement joins TRBV5-1 to TRBJ1-3, with D unclear. The germline V gene has CDR1 SGHRS and CDR2 YFSETQ. The length of the CDR3 is 15 residues. Trimming cost V 2 bases and J 0 bases, with 9 bases left between them. This chain's CDR3 is CASSLTGNSGNTIYF. The CDR3 DNA reads TGCGCCAGCAGCTTAACCGGGAACTCTGGAAACACCATATATTTT.

This sequence joins TRBV11-2 and TRBJ2-4; the D is unclear. The CDR3 contains 17 residues. With 5 bases removed from V and 2 bases from J, the gap between germline ends came to 19 bases. Germline V CDR1 and CDR2: SGHAT, FQNNGV. The chain's CDR3 is CASSLGIWGGSKNIQYF. CDR3 bases: TGTGCCAGCAGCCTAGGGATCTGGGGTGGGTCCAAAAACATTCAGTACTTC.